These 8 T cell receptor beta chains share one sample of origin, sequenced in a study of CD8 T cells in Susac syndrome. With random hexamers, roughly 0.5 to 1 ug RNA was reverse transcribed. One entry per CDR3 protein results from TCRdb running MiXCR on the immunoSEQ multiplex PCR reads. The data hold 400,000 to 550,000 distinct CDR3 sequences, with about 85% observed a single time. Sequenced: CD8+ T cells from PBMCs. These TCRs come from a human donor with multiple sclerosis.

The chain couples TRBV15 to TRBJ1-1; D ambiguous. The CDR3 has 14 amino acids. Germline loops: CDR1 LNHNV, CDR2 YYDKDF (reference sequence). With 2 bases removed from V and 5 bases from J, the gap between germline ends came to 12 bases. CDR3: CATSRPGRETEAFF. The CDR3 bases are TGTGCCACCAGCAGACCCGGACGGGAGACTGAAGCTTTCTTT.

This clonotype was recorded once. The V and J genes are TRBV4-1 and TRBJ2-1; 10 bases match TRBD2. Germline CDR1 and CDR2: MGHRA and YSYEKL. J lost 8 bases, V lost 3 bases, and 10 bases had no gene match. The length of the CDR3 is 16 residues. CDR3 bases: TGCGCCAGCAGCCAGGGAGGAGTAGCGGGAGGCTATGAGCAGTTCTTC. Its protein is CASSQGGVAGGYEQFF.

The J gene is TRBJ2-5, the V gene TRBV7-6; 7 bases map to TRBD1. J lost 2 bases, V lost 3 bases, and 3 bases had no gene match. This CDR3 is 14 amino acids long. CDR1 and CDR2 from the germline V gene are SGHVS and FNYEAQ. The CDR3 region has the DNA TGTGCCAGCAGCTTCGGACAGGCACAAGAGACCCAGTACTTC. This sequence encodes CASSFGQAQETQYF.

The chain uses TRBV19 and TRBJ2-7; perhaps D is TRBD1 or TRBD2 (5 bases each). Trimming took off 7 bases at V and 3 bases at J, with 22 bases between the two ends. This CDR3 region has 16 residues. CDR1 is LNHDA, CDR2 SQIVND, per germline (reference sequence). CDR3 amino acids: CASTDRPGTFYYEQYF. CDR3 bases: TGTGCCAGTACCGATAGGCCCGGGACGTTCTACTACGAGCAGTACTTC.

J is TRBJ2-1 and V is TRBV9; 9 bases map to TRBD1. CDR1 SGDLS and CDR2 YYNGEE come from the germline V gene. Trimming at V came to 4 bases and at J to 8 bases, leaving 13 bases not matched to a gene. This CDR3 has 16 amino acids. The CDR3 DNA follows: TGTGCCAGCAGCCCCGTCCCGGGACAGGGTTGGGATGAGCAGTTCTTC. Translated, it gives CASSPVPGQGWDEQFF.

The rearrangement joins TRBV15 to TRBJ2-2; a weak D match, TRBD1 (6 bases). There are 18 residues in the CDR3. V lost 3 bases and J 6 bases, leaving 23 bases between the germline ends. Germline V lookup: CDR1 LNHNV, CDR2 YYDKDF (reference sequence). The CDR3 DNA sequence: TGTGCCACCAGCAGCAGCCCCCTGGGGGCCGAGACCCCCGGGGAGCTGTTTTTT. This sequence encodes CATSSSPLGAETPGELFF.

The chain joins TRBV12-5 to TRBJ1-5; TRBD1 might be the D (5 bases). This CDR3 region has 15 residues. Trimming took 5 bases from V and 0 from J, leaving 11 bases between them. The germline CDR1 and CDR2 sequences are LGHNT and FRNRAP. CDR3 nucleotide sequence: TGTGCTAGTGGTATGGACATCCTTAGCAATCAGCCCCAGCATTTT. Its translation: CASGMDILSNQPQHF.

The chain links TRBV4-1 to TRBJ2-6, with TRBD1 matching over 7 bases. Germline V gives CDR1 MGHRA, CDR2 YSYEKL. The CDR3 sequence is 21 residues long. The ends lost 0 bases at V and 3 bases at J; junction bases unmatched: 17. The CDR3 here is CASSQDCEAGGLFCGANVLTF. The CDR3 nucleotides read TGCGCCAGCAGCCAAGATTGTGAGGCAGGGGGTTTGTTTTGTGGGGCCAACGTCCTGACTTTC.